Listed below are T cell receptor beta chains from one sample, sequenced in a study of blood T cells in healthy people across ages. One entry per CDR3 protein, called by TCRdb with MiXCR from the 5' RACE reads. The data show over a million distinct CDR3 sequences, under 55% seen once. Sequencing was done on a sample of blood. These receptors came from a woman in her late teens or twenties in good health. CDR3s include the opening cysteine and the closing phenylalanine or tryptophan. A D gene is named only where the DNA matches it firmly. Size values are once, few and many counts, or a class for expanded clones, and some rows have none.

cdr3_aa: CASSGPFVSGNTIYF; cdr3_nt: TGTGCCAGCTCGGGCCCGTTTGTATCTGGAAACACCATATATTTT; cdr3_length: 15; d_call: NA; j_call: TRBJ1-3; clone_size: NA; v_call: TRBV18
cdr3_aa: CSVEEPGEGTGELFF; cdr3_nt: TGCAGCGTTGAAGAGCCAGGGGAGGGGACCGGGGAGCTGTTTTTT; cdr3_length: 15; d_call: NA; j_call: TRBJ2-2; clone_size: few; v_call: TRBV29-1
cdr3_aa: CASSPPGARSYNEQYF; cdr3_nt: TGTGCCAGCTCACCACCTGGGGCCCGCTCCTACAATGAGCAGTACTTC; cdr3_length: 16; d_call: NA; j_call: TRBJ2-7; clone_size: few; v_call: TRBV18
cdr3_aa: CASSYRWQGLSPLHF; cdr3_nt: TGTGCCAGCAGTTATCGTTGGCAGGGGTTGTCACCCCTCCACTTT; cdr3_length: 15; d_call: NA; j_call: TRBJ1-6; clone_size: NA; v_call: TRBV6-5
cdr3_aa: CASSSGTGARNEQYF; cdr3_nt: TGTGCCAGCAGCTCCGGGACAGGGGCAAGAAACGAGCAGTACTTC; cdr3_length: 15; d_call: TRBD1; j_call: TRBJ2-7; clone_size: NA; v_call: TRBV7-3
cdr3_aa: CASSEGQGQEKLFF; cdr3_nt: TGTGCCAGCAGTGAGGGACAGGGACAAGAAAAACTGTTTTTT; cdr3_length: 14; d_call: TRBD1; j_call: TRBJ1-4; clone_size: NA; v_call: TRBV25-1
cdr3_aa: CASSDQSNYGYTF; cdr3_nt: TGTGCCAGCTCAGACCAAAGCAACTATGGCTACACCTTC; cdr3_length: 13; d_call: NA; j_call: TRBJ1-2; clone_size: few; v_call: TRBV18
cdr3_aa: CAGRADRGGTNEKLFF; cdr3_nt: TGTGCCGGCAGGGCGGACAGGGGCGGAACTAATGAAAAACTGTTTTTT; cdr3_length: 16; d_call: TRBD1; j_call: TRBJ1-4; clone_size: NA; v_call: TRBV2
cdr3_aa: CASSTDRGPYNEQYF; cdr3_nt: TGTGCCAGCAGTACCGACAGGGGACCCTACAATGAGCAGTACTTC; cdr3_length: 15; d_call: TRBD1; j_call: TRBJ2-7; clone_size: few; v_call: TRBV6-5
cdr3_aa: CASGLGRYQPQHF; cdr3_nt: TGTGCCAGCGGCCTGGGCCGCTATCAGCCCCAGCATTTT; cdr3_length: 13; d_call: NA; j_call: TRBJ1-5; clone_size: NA; v_call: TRBV27
cdr3_aa: CASSQDSAGATYEQYF; cdr3_nt: TGCGCCAGCAGCCAGGACTCAGCGGGGGCCACCTACGAGCAGTACTTC; cdr3_length: 16; d_call: TRBD2; j_call: TRBJ2-7; clone_size: NA; v_call: TRBV4-1
cdr3_aa: CAISGGDEQFF; cdr3_nt: TGTGCCATCAGTGGGGGAGATGAGCAGTTCTTC; cdr3_length: 11; d_call: NA; j_call: TRBJ2-1; clone_size: few; v_call: TRBV10-3
cdr3_aa: CASSYSFPEGYTF; cdr3_nt: TGTGCCAGCAGTTACTCATTCCCGGAAGGCTACACCTTC; cdr3_length: 13; d_call: NA; j_call: TRBJ1-2; clone_size: few; v_call: TRBV6-2/TRBV6-3
cdr3_aa: CSAAGFAGEKLFF; cdr3_nt: TGCAGTGCGGCAGGGTTCGCGGGGGAAAAACTGTTTTTT; cdr3_length: 13; d_call: NA; j_call: TRBJ1-4; clone_size: once; v_call: TRBV20-1
cdr3_aa: CSASPRTGDGYTF; cdr3_nt: TGCAGTGCTAGCCCCCGGACAGGGGATGGCTACACCTTC; cdr3_length: 13; d_call: TRBD1; j_call: TRBJ1-2; clone_size: NA; v_call: TRBV20-1
cdr3_aa: CASSLGTGGGNQPQHF; cdr3_nt: TGTGCCAGCAGCTTAGGCACAGGGGGCGGTAATCAGCCCCAGCATTTT; cdr3_length: 16; d_call: TRBD1; j_call: TRBJ1-5; clone_size: NA; v_call: TRBV7-9
cdr3_aa: CASSFTVAGEKLFF; cdr3_nt: TGCGCCAGCAGCTTCACGGTGGCCGGTGAAAAACTGTTTTTT; cdr3_length: 14; d_call: NA; j_call: TRBJ1-4; clone_size: many; v_call: TRBV4-3
cdr3_aa: CASSRISGSQETQYF; cdr3_nt: TGTGCCAGCAGCCGCATTAGCGGCTCTCAAGAGACCCAGTACTTC; cdr3_length: 15; d_call: NA; j_call: TRBJ2-5; clone_size: NA; v_call: TRBV7-3
cdr3_aa: CASRKGRRGPKNIQYF; cdr3_nt: TGTGCCAGCAGAAAGGGACGCCGGGGTCCCAAAAACATTCAGTACTTC; cdr3_length: 16; d_call: NA; j_call: TRBJ2-4; clone_size: NA; v_call: TRBV6-5
cdr3_aa: CSARDVGRGNQPQHF; cdr3_nt: TGCAGTGCTAGAGATGTGGGGAGAGGCAATCAGCCCCAGCATTTT; cdr3_length: 15; d_call: NA; j_call: TRBJ1-5; clone_size: few; v_call: TRBV20-1
cdr3_aa: CASSFLLSGGTYNEQYF; cdr3_nt: TGCGCCAGCAGCTTCCTCCTAAGCGGGGGGACTTACAATGAGCAGTACTTC; cdr3_length: 17; d_call: TRBD2; j_call: TRBJ2-7; clone_size: NA; v_call: TRBV5-1
cdr3_aa: CATSRVGAQETQYF; cdr3_nt: TGTGCCACCAGCAGAGTGGGGGCCCAAGAGACCCAGTACTTC; cdr3_length: 14; d_call: NA; j_call: TRBJ2-5; clone_size: few; v_call: TRBV15
cdr3_aa: CAGNTDGYSNQPQHF; cdr3_nt: TGTGCCGGCAACACGGACGGTTATAGCAATCAGCCCCAGCATTTT; cdr3_length: 15; d_call: NA; j_call: TRBJ1-5; clone_size: NA; v_call: TRBV28
cdr3_aa: CASSVDMGDSYEQYF; cdr3_nt: TGTGCCAGCAGCGTAGATATGGGGGACTCCTACGAGCAGTACTTC; cdr3_length: 15; d_call: NA; j_call: TRBJ2-7; clone_size: once; v_call: TRBV9
cdr3_aa: CASSYQGANLPLHF; cdr3_nt: TGTGCCAGCAGTTACCAGGGGGCTAATTTACCCCTCCACTTT; cdr3_length: 14; d_call: TRBD1; j_call: TRBJ1-6; clone_size: NA; v_call: TRBV6-5
cdr3_aa: CSVEAPDRQLYGYTF; cdr3_nt: TGCAGCGTTGAAGCCCCAGACAGACAACTCTATGGCTACACCTTC; cdr3_length: 15; d_call: NA; j_call: TRBJ1-2; clone_size: NA; v_call: TRBV29-1
cdr3_aa: CASGSPGGRGLDYGYTF; cdr3_nt: TGTGCCAGCGGCTCCCCGGGAGGCAGGGGGCTTGACTATGGCTACACCTTC; cdr3_length: 17; d_call: TRBD1; j_call: TRBJ1-2; clone_size: NA; v_call: TRBV6-1
cdr3_aa: CASSYSGVVQYF; cdr3_nt: TGTGCCAGCAGTTACTCGGGGGTCGTGCAGTACTTC; cdr3_length: 12; d_call: NA; j_call: TRBJ2-7; clone_size: NA; v_call: TRBV6-2/TRBV6-3
cdr3_aa: CSVAAPQRASEQYF; cdr3_nt: TGCAGCGTTGCTGCGCCGCAAAGGGCCTCCGAGCAGTACTTC; cdr3_length: 14; d_call: NA; j_call: TRBJ2-7; clone_size: NA; v_call: TRBV29-1
cdr3_aa: CASRAGVKMNTEAFF; cdr3_nt: TGTGCCAGCAGGGCAGGCGTCAAAATGAACACTGAAGCTTTCTTT; cdr3_length: 15; d_call: NA; j_call: TRBJ1-1; clone_size: few; v_call: TRBV6-2/TRBV6-3
cdr3_aa: CASSLNPSGRSTVYNEQFF; cdr3_nt: TGCGCCAGCAGCTTAAATCCTAGCGGGAGGTCCACGGTCTACAATGAGCAGTTCTTC; cdr3_length: 19; d_call: TRBD2; j_call: TRBJ2-1; clone_size: NA; v_call: TRBV5-1
cdr3_aa: CASSPGLPYEQYF; cdr3_nt: TGTGCCAGCAGTCCCGGGCTTCCCTACGAGCAGTACTTC; cdr3_length: 13; d_call: NA; j_call: TRBJ2-7; clone_size: few; v_call: TRBV12-3/TRBV12-4
cdr3_aa: CASSAKGGPDTEAFF; cdr3_nt: TGTGCCAGCAGCGCGAAGGGTGGGCCCGACACTGAAGCTTTCTTT; cdr3_length: 15; d_call: NA; j_call: TRBJ1-1; clone_size: NA; v_call: TRBV5-6
cdr3_aa: CSVMGRVNTEAFF; cdr3_nt: TGCAGCGTTATGGGGCGGGTTAACACTGAAGCTTTCTTT; cdr3_length: 13; d_call: NA; j_call: TRBJ1-1; clone_size: few; v_call: TRBV29-1
cdr3_aa: CASSRTVGAYGYTF; cdr3_nt: TGTGCCAGCAGTCGGACAGTCGGGGCCTATGGCTACACCTTC; cdr3_length: 14; d_call: NA; j_call: TRBJ1-2; clone_size: few; v_call: TRBV7-2
cdr3_aa: CAARTATSTDTQYF; cdr3_nt: TGTGCCGCCCGGACGGCGACTAGCACAGATACGCAGTATTTT; cdr3_length: 14; d_call: NA; j_call: TRBJ2-3; clone_size: few; v_call: TRBV6-6